This entry is about one TCR beta chain. Its antigen is not yet known. One base away there is no much larger clone; base qualities are not given. This sample is part of a study of cytomegalovirus exposure and HLA in healthy donors (TCRdb year 2017). Background for the entire study: In an earlier analysis of approximately 500 of the donors, 276 Gb of sequence data and 117 million unique TCR beta sequences from 180 million or so T cells were reported. Across around 400 genotyped donors of the cohort, an average of approximately 240,000 unique TCR beta nucleotide sequences per donor were sequenced, and 15% to 20% of those sequences were non-productive. Both class I and class II loci were covered by HLA typing, at four-digit resolution. The aim of the study was to test whether cataloging public T cell receptors could identify signatures of past pathogen exposure. To predict cytomegalovirus infection status, the study brought together high-throughput TCR immunosequencing, statistical association of individual TCRs with disease status, and machine learning. In a later genetic analysis, genome-wide SNP genotypes for about 55% of the roughly 700 donors were used, and that subset was treated as a discovery cohort. Several DR-DQ haplotypes were handled as single units for association and clustering because linkage in the cohort was strong. Every discovery cohort repertoire had been produced on one sequencing platform. The study used immunosequencing to profile the T cell repertoires of hundreds of subjects and linked those repertoires to cytomegalovirus serostatus. Of the 398 genotyped donors, approximately 83% fell in the genetic ancestry cluster associated with self-reported Caucasian donors. An early release that covered about 600 HLA-typed donors contained about 290 gigabases of sequencing data and roughly 84 million unique TCR sequences. To study patterns of TCR occurrence, a later analysis re-analyzed previously published TCR beta repertoires from around 670 donors and added high-resolution HLA genotyping. Alongside the repertoire data, information on donor age, sex, ethnicity and CMV serostatus was compiled. Rather than using new phenotypic data, the later analysis identified candidate immune exposures from TCR beta sequences and from how often those sequences occurred across donors. An earlier analysis of roughly 600 of the donors used high-throughput TCR beta sequencing to judge whether each TCR beta V gene segment behaved as functional or pseudogenic. Besides the first cohort of 666 subjects, a separate validation cohort made up of 120 or so different subjects was used. The number of typed donors differed by locus: 629-630 for A, B, C, DRB1 and DQB1; approximately 540 for DQA1; around 580 for DPA1; and some 470 for DPB1.

Based on the germline V gene, the CDR1 and CDR2 sequences are LGHNA and YSLEER. V loses 1 base of germline sequence and J loses 3 bases, and the interval between the two ends is 13 bases. The CDR3 sequence holds 15 residues, the cysteine and phenylalanine included. Of the read, only the CDR3 DNA is kept; its 45 bases are in frame from base 1. Libraries came from the immunoSEQ multiplex PCR assay. The multiplex PCR relied on a mix of 60 forward primers for TCR Vbeta segments and 13 reverse primers for TCR Jbeta segments. A multiplex PCR assay on genomic DNA amplified the CDR3 region of rearranged TCR beta genes. On the Illumina HiSeq System, the amplified TCR beta libraries were sequenced as 87-base-pair reads. The authors' pipeline ran thus. Across the roughly 670 repertoires, a later analysis counted 75 million to 90 million unique TCR beta chains, about 10 million of which were shared by at least two donors. Raw reads were error-corrected and collapsed into unique sequences with a nearest-neighbor algorithm that merged closely related sequences to remove PCR and sequencing errors. V, D and J gene segments were assigned by aligning CDR3 sequences to IMGT reference sequences. For a sequence to be retained, a match of at least six nucleotides was required to both a V gene segment and a J gene segment. Rearrangements were called productive when the CDR3 lacked stop codons and stayed in frame with V and J; all others were non-productive. CDR3 was defined according to IMGT convention as the region running from the second conserved V-encoded cysteine to the conserved J-encoded phenylalanine. The earlier analysis of roughly 590 of the donors excluded sequences that lacked an unambiguous match to a single V gene segment. In an earlier analysis of 587 of the donors, V segments were called functional above 56.7% productive rearrangements and were called segregating when the between-donor standard deviation exceeded 5%. A statistical classification framework was built to diagnose cytomegalovirus status from the catalog of TCR beta chain sequences. A later analysis assigned V and J genes by comparing TCR nucleotide sequences with IMGT/GENE-DB human TR gene sequences. Using the TCRdist pipeline, a later analysis assigned CDR3 sequences along with most-parsimonious VDJ recombination scenarios. In a later analysis, every TCR beta chain was defined by the combination of its CDR3 amino acid sequence and its V-gene family, and reads without a unique V-gene family were dropped. As a way to deal with suspected cross-contamination and a sequencing artifact, a later analysis dropped 592 nucleotide sequences that were highly shared and had low generation probability. A later analysis calculated a clonal expansion index for each public chain from normalized within-repertoire ranks of inferred template counts. Generation probabilities in a later analysis came from a VDJ recombination model fitted to out-of-frame rearrangements, and those results were checked against IGoR. In a later analysis, TCR-TCR, TCR-HLA and TCR-CMV co-occurrence was scored with hypergeometric tests, and a repertoire-size bias correction was applied to TCR pairs. To estimate false discovery rates, a later analysis permuted the HLA or CMV assignments 20 times. In a later analysis, co-occurring TCRs were grouped with DBSCAN, and TCRdist sequence similarity was added when clustering was performed within HLA-allele-positive subsets. Repertoires with fewer than 30,000 or more than 120,000 public chains were left out of co-occurrence clustering, as were about 5 repertoires with anomalous nucleotide sharing. Entries here come from immuneACCESS through TCRdb and include only in-frame sequences with V and J called. Some clones fail to appear in such tables; in the studies checked, an unresolved V gene covers under half of the shortfall, and the cause of the remainder is unknown. V and J calls plus clone size are reproduced from that table; the DNA served to infer D and trimming. Within this sample are some 180,000 clones, with 65% to 90% of them counted one time only. The top ten clones comprise less than 2.5% of the sample.

The cohort comprised several hundred healthy bone marrow donors. All cohort members were sampled while nominally healthy, although unrecorded immune exposures were likely present. The donor was CMV seronegative and was included in the group of a few hundred seronegative cohort members. A peripheral blood sample was provided by each donor, and peripheral blood mononuclear cells were used for TCR beta sequencing. The Qiagen DNeasy Blood Extraction Kit was used to extract genomic DNA from the blood cell samples. What the work shows at the level of the full study, not this receptor alone: Compared with the 666-donor mean, donors in an Asian-associated ancestry cluster had fewer N-insertions in productive TCRs, according to a later genetic analysis. In the study, roughly 160 TCR beta chains were listed as associated with cytomegalovirus. Sequencing depth was assumed to be roughly uniform across donors in the presence/absence analyses, though that assumption may not hold. A later analysis found that HLA-associated TCR beta chains were more clonally expanded and had lower generation probabilities than equally common non-associated chains. A further reported finding was that TCR beta sequences accurately predicted the HLA-A and HLA-B alleles for most subjects in the first cohort. Across donors, most TCR sequences were observed very rarely, whereas some public TCRs were present in many individuals. This cohort had only TCR beta chains sequenced, and the lack of alpha or paired-chain data limited which features could be detected. The only immune exposure information available for the cohort was CMV serostatus. When HLA alleles, especially DR and DQ, strongly co-occurred, TCR associations were difficult to assign to individual alleles. An earlier analysis of some 590 of the donors showed that most TCR beta V segments appeared in productive rearrangements either about 87% or about 30% of the time, which broadly matched IMGT annotations. A later analysis reported that several top co-occurrence clusters appeared linked to parvovirus B19, influenza, CMV and Epstein-Barr virus. An association between a missense DCLRE1C variant and V-gene and J-gene trimming of TCR beta chains was found in a later genetic analysis and replicated in an independent cohort. A later analysis associated 16,951 TCR beta sequences with specific HLA alleles at a false discovery rate of 0.05. Correlated functional status among segregating V segments might be attributable to linkage disequilibrium, but an unknown experimental factor could not be ruled out. The authors suggested that the approach could potentially be generalized to other disease states and immunological phenotypes. The classifier was reported to diagnose cytomegalovirus status with high specificity and sensitivity in both the original cohort and the validation cohort. Because counts were too low, 15 to 20 rarely observed V segments, including chromosome 9 orphons, were excluded from the earlier analysis of about 500 of the donors. A few of the identified cytomegalovirus-associated TCR beta chains were confirmed in vitro to be specific for cytomegalovirus antigens. In a later analysis, most CMV-associated TCR beta chains were found to appear HLA-restricted, with HLA associations seemingly driven largely by CMV exposure. In a later analysis, the rate of TCR association differed among HLA loci, with DRB1 alleles having the most associated TCRs and HLA-C alleles having the fewest. Because HLA typing was unavailable for some donors at each locus, only the typed subset was used in association tests. The sequencing pipeline was judged likely to have produced a cluster of highly shared sequence variants as a technical artifact. Some IMGT-functional V segments, including TRBV6-2 and TRBV6-3, could not be distinguished by the 87-base-pair reads and were therefore excluded.

The chain uses TRBV4-3 and TRBJ2-7; TRBD1 might be the D gene, on 6 matching bases. The source is a male donor in good health and CMV-seronegative. Sequenced sample: PBMCs. This receptor carries the CDR3 CASSQGSQGGYEQYF. The bases read TGCGCCAGCAGCCAAGGTTCACAGGGCGGCTACGAGCAGTACTTC.